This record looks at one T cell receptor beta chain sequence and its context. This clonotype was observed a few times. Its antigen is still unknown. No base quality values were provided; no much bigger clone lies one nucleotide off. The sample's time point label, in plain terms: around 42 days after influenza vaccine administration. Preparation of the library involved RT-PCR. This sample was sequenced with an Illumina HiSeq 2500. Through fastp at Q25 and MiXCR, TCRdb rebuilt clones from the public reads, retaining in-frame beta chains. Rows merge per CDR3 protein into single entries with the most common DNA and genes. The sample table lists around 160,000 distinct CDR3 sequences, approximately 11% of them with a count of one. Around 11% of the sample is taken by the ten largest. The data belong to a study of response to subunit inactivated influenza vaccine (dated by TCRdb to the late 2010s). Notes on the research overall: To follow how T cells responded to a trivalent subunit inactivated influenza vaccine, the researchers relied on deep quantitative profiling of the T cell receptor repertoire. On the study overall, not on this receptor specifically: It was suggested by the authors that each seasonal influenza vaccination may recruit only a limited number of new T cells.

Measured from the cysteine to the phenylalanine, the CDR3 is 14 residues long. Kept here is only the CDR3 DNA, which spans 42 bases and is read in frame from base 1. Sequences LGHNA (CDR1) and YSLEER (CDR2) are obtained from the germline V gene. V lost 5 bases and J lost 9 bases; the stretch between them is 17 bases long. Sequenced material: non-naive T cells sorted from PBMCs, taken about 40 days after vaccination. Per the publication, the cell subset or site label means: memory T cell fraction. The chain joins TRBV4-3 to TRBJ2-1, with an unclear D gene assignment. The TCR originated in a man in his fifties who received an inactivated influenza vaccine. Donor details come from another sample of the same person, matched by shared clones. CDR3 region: CASSKGVGAAEQFF. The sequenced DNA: TGCGCCAGCAGCAAAGGAGTTGGTGCCGCTGAGCAGTTCTTC.